This TCR beta chain was sequenced for a study of blood T cell repertoires in COVID-19. Study-wide background: Both acute and convalescent COVID-19 samples were obtained from the United States, Italy and Spain. Nucleic acid was either cDNA or gDNA, and it came from T cells, B-cell-depleted T cells, or PBMCs.

Deletions cut 3 bases from V and 8 bases from J, with 8 bases between. CDR3 length: 11 amino acids. The germline CDR1 and CDR2 sequences are SGHNT and YYREEE (reference sequence). Per the authors' pipeline: Reference gene primer amplification yielded estimated nucleated cell counts. Sequencing was performed with immunoSEQ multiplex PCR; in TCRdb, only in-frame clones are kept and a portion is missing. The V and J calls and clone size come from that table; D and trimming were worked out from the DNA. The table includes tens of thousands of clones, 75% to 85% detected once. Seattle researchers signed up patients amid active infection and tracked them longitudinally.

The sample was peripheral blood. This chain joins TRBV5-4 and TRBJ1-2; D unresolved. This clonotype originated in a man aged 50 or older with COVID-19, enrolled during active disease. This chain's CDR3 is CASSSFGGYTF. The CDR3 nucleotides read TGTGCCAGCAGCTCATTCGGGGGCTACACCTTC.